This TCR beta chain was identified in a study of post-analysis software for immune sequencing data (dated by TCRdb to about 2015). In the study overall: Recorded disease courses included relapsing-remitting, secondary progressive and progressive-relapsing multiple sclerosis, with some patients lacking subtype annotation. The multiple sclerosis patient repertoires were compared with under 13 previously published healthy control repertoires from donors aged roughly 6 to 27 years. A subset of samples was prepared in parallel using single-end sample barcoding, then pooled and co-amplified after Illumina adapter ligation.

This clonotype was recorded only once. The target of this receptor is not known. Per-nucleotide qualities are absent, and no much larger clonotype sits a single base away. The germline V gene (reference sequence) specifies SEHNR as CDR1 and FQNEAQ as CDR2. V is shortened by 5 bases, J by 8 bases, and the region joining them spans 18 bases. Counted from cysteine to phenylalanine, this CDR3 has 15 amino acids. CDR3 DNA only is kept here, 45 bases in frame from base 1. To demonstrate the VDJtools post-analysis software, TCR beta repertoires were profiled from the peripheral blood of 10 to 15 young patients with multiple sclerosis. Multiple sclerosis patients were children and adolescents aged about 6 to 16 years. Preparation of the library involved PCR. Instrument on record: Illumina HiSeq 2500. To reduce PCR and sequencing biases, unique molecular identifiers were incorporated into the TCR beta cDNA libraries. Per 1 to 10 million input T cells, approximately 500,000 cDNA molecules were obtained, such that each molecule approximated one T cell. The patient libraries were prepared and sequenced using the same protocol as the earlier healthy control dataset. Samples belonging to the same batch were prepared together, multiplexed and sequenced on a shared HiSeq lane. The published analysis was carried out like this. MIGEC was used to process the raw barcoded reads, and molecular identifier groups with only a single read were discarded before consensus assembly and CDR3 extraction. Clonotype tables were post-analysed with VDJtools, normalizing diversity by down-sampling all datasets to the smallest sample size. In repertoire overlap clustering, CDR3 amino acid sequences, but not nucleotide sequences, were matched to correct batch-related cross-sample contamination. TCRdb itself trimmed the public reads at Q25 with fastp, ran MiXCR and retained productive beta chains. Each record represents a unique CDR3 protein, reported with the most common genes and DNA among its rows. The V and J calls and clone size are TCRdb's, not the authors'. The sample table holds about half a million distinct CDR3 sequences, of which roughly 34% were seen once. The biggest ten clones account for 6% of the sample.

The full study reports these points: Roughly 5 TRBV segments, including TRBV5-6, TRBV5-1 and TRBV20-1, were significantly more frequent in patients than controls. Direct clustering with F measure revealed strong co-clustering of samples prepared in the same batch, which led to a batch-effect correction. The control group was slightly older than the multiple sclerosis patient group. Significantly lower normalized Chao1 diversity was found in multiple sclerosis patients than in controls, suggesting substantial peripheral T-cell clonal expansion.

The TCR sequence derives from a girl younger than 18 with multiple sclerosis. Sequencing input: blood. The sequence links TRBV7-9 to TRBJ1-4, with an unclear D gene assignment. In nucleotide form, the sequence is TGTGCCAGCAGCCGCCAACTAGTCCGAAGCGAAAAACTGTTTTTT. It specifies CASSRQLVRSEKLFF. The full variable domain, with segments outside the CDR3 supplied by the reference TRBV7-9 and TRBJ1-4 proteins, appears as DTGVSQNPRHKITKRGQNVTFRCDPISEHNRLYWYRQTLGQGPEFLTYFQNEAQLEKSRLLSDRFSAERPKGSFSTLEIQRTEQGDSAMYLCASSRQLVRSEKLFFGSGTQLSVL.